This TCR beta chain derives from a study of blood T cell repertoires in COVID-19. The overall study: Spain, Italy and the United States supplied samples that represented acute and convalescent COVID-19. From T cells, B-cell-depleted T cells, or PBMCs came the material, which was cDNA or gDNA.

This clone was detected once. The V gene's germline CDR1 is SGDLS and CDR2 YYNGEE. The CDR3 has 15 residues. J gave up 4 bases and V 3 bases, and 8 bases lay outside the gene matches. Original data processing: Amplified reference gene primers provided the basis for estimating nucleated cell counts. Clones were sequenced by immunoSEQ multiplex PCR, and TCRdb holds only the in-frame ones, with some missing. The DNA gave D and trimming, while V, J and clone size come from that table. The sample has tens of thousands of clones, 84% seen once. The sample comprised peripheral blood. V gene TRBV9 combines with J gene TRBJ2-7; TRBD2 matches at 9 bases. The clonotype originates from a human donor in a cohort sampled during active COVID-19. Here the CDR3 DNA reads TGTGCCAGCAGCGCCAGTGTAGCGGGAGAATACGAGCAGTACTTC. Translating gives CASSASVAGEYEQYF. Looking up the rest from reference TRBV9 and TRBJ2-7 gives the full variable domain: DSGVTQTPKHLITATGQRVTLRCSPRSGDLSVYWYQQSLDQGLQFLIQYYNGEERAKGNILERFSAQQFPDLHSELNLSSLELGDSALYFCASSASVAGEYEQYFGPGTRLTVT.